The T cell receptor (beta chain) under discussion was sequenced for a study of Ad26.COV2.S vaccination and SARS-CoV-2 variants. Study-wide results and limits: Those who received vaccine or placebo ended up with similar non-spike TCR breadth. Reported findings describe substantial breadth in spike-specific CD8+ and CD4+ T cell responses following vaccination. There was a possibility that the TCR breadth and depth analyses underestimated total T cell responses. Spike-specific TCR breadth was greater in vaccine than placebo recipients.

About this clone itself: Its antigen is unidentified.

TCRdb keeps only in-frame clones here, not all; method: immunoSEQ multiplex PCR. This table has approximately 340,000 clones, about 92% appearing once. The V segment lost 4 bases and the J segment 1 base; nucleotides outside the gene matches: 3. CDR3 length equals 14 residues. CDR1 is SEHNR, CDR2 FQNEAQ, per germline (reference sequence). The sequencing here drew on peripheral blood, taken after recovery from COVID-19. The TCR comes from a human donor who had recovered from COVID-19. The chain couples TRBV7-9 to TRBJ2-7, with 8 bases aligning to TRBD1. CDR3 in DNA: TGTGCCAGCAGCTCCGGACAGGGTTCCTACGAGCAGTACTTC. This translates into CASSSGQGSYEQYF. Variable domain in full (rest from reference TRBV7-9 and TRBJ2-7): DTGVSQNPRHKITKRGQNVTFRCDPISEHNRLYWYRQTLGQGPEFLTYFQNEAQLEKSRLLSDRFSAERPKGSFSTLEIQRTEQGDSAMYLCASSSGQGSYEQYFGPGTRLTVT.